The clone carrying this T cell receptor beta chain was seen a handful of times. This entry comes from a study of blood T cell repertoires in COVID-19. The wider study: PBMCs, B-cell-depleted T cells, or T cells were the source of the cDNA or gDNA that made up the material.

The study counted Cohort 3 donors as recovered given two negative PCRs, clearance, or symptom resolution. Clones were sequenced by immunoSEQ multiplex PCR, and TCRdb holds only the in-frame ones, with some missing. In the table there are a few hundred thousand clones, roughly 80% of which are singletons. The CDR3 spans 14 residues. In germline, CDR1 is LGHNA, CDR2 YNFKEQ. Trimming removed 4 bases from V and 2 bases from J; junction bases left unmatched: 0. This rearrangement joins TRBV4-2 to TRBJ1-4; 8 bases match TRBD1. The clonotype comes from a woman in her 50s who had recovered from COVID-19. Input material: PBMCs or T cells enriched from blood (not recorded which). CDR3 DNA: TGTGCCAGCAGCCGGGACAGGACTAATGAAAAACTGTTTTTT. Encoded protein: CASSRDRTNEKLFF.